These 10 T cell receptor beta chains originate from one sample sequenced in a study of blood T cell repertoires in COVID-19. This table comes from immunoSEQ multiplex PCR, and its TCRdb copy is limited to in-frame clones, with some not included. The data hold more than 150,000 clones, with over 80% observed a single time. Source material: peripheral blood. These receptors were taken from a woman in her thirties with acute or convalescent COVID-19.

V is TRBV30 and J is TRBJ2-5, with 8 positions matching TRBD2. The CDR3 is 13 residues long. Trimming took 0 bases from V and 5 from J; bases not matched to a gene: 2. Per the germline V gene, CDR1 is GTSNPN and CDR2 is SVGIG (reference sequence). The CDR3 is CAWSVREGETQYF. The CDR3 region has the DNA TGTGCCTGGAGTGTACGGGAGGGGGAGACCCAGTACTTC.

The chain has TRBV7-6 and TRBJ2-1; D not resolved. The CDR3 totals 13 residues. V was cut by 5 bases and J by 4 bases, with 9 bases left in between. The germline V gene encodes CDR1 SGHVS and CDR2 FNYEAQ. Here the CDR3 DNA reads TGTGCCAGCAGCCCGGTAATTTACAATGAGCAGTTCTTC. It yields the protein CASSPVIYNEQFF.

A few counts support this clone. The chain recombines TRBV28 with TRBJ1-2; D remains ambiguous. CDR1 is MDHEN, CDR2 SYDVKM, per germline. The germline V and J ends were trimmed by 7 bases and 8 bases, with 20 bases remaining between them. This CDR3 has 14 amino acids. The CDR3 is CASTPGGPEWGYTF. The CDR3 DNA reads TGTGCCAGCACCCCGGGCGGGCCCGAGTGGGGCTACACCTTC.

This chain links TRBV9 with TRBJ1-1; D is unclear. The CDR3 totals 11 residues. Germline V gives CDR1 SGDLS, CDR2 YYNGEE. The germline V and J ends were trimmed by 4 bases and 4 bases, with 5 bases remaining between them. The CDR3 nucleotides are TGTGCCAGCAGCCCCCGCACTGAAGCTTTCTTT. Translation gives CASSPRTEAFF.

This clone was counted a few times. The chain links TRBV27 to TRBJ2-5; 11 positions match TRBD2. This CDR3 has 16 amino acids. The J segment lost 5 bases and the V segment lost 4 bases, leaving 9 bases of the junction unmatched. Germline V gene lookup returns CDR1 MNHEY and CDR2 SMNVEV (reference sequence). CDR3 coding DNA: TGTGCCAGCAGTTCCGTAGCGGGAGGGGCGTGGGAGACCCAGTACTTC. This sequence encodes CASSSVAGGAWETQYF.

This chain uses TRBV10-3 with TRBJ2-1; weak D call: TRBD1 (6 bases). This CDR3 has 17 amino acids. V gave up 0 bases and J gave up 4 bases, with 16 bases separating them. Germline values: CDR1 ENHRY, CDR2 SYGVKD. CDR3 sequence: CAISESGGGIVYNEQFF. DNA for the CDR3: TGTGCCATCAGTGAGTCAGGGGGTGGGATCGTATACAATGAGCAGTTCTTC.

J is TRBJ1-1 and V is TRBV7-9, with 7 bases matching TRBD1. Unmatched junction bases numbered 10, after V lost 5 bases and J lost 4 bases. Germline V gives CDR1 SEHNR, CDR2 FQNEAQ (reference sequence). The length of the CDR3 is 15 residues. CDR3 protein: CASSRNTGVSTEAFF. The CDR3 nucleotides read TGTGCCAGCAGCAGAAATACAGGGGTAAGCACTGAAGCTTTCTTT.

The CDR3 sequence: CASSWTGTSGTRDEQYF. The CDR3 DNA is TGTGCCAGCAGCTGGACCGGGACTAGCGGGACTAGGGACGAGCAGTACTTC. The chain employs TRBV13 and TRBJ2-7; 13 bases align to TRBD2. This CDR3 contains 17 residues. The germline V gene has CDR1 PRHDT and CDR2 FYEKMQ (reference sequence). V lost 4 bases to trimming and J lost 5 bases; unmatched junction nucleotides: 11.

The chain is built from TRBV19 and TRBJ1-4, with D perhaps matching TRBD1 (6 bases). Germline V gene lookup returns CDR1 LNHDA and CDR2 SQIVND (reference sequence). CDR3 length equals 15 residues. The ends were cut back, 7 bases at V and 3 bases at J, with 15 bases in the middle. In nucleotides, the CDR3 is TGTGCCAGTACTCTCCAGGACAGACCTAATGAAAAACTGTTTTTT. Amino acids: CASTLQDRPNEKLFF. Full variable domain (outside the CDR3, taken from reference TRBV19 and TRBJ1-4): DGGITQSPKYLFRKEGQNVTLSCEQNLNHDAMYWYRQDPGQGLRLIYYSQIVNDFQKGDIAEGYSVSREKKESFPLTVTSAQKNPTAFYLCASTLQDRPNEKLFFGSGTQLSVL.

The rearrangement uses TRBV5-4 and TRBJ1-6, with D possibly being TRBD1 (6 bases). V lost 1 base to trimming and J lost 7 bases, with 9 bases between them. This CDR3 has 14 residues. The germline CDR1 and CDR2 sequences are SGHNT and YYREEE (reference sequence). The CDR3 DNA reads as TGTGCCAGCAGCTTGACAGGGCCGAATTCACCCCTCCACTTT. It is translated as CASSLTGPNSPLHF.